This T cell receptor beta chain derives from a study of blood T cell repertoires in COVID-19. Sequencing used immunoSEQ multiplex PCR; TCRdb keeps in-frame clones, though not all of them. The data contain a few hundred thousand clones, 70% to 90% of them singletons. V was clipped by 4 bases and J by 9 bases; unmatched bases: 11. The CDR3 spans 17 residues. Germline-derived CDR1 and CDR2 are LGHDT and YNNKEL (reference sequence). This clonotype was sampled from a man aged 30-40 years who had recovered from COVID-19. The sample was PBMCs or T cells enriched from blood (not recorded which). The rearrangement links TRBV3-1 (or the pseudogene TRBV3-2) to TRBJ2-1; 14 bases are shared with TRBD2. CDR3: CASSLGLAGGQGSEQFF. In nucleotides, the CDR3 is TGTGCCAGCAGCCTCGGACTAGCGGGGGGCCAAGGTAGTGAGCAGTTCTTC.